This T cell receptor (beta chain) was profiled in a study of blood T cell repertoires in COVID-19 (TCRdb year 2020). At the level of the whole study: The collaborator samples originated in the United States, Italy and Spain and spanned the acute and convalescent phases of COVID-19. The prospective study material was composed of cDNA or gDNA derived from T cells, B-cell-depleted T cells, or PBMCs. Subjects who had been exposed to COVID-19, were actively infected with it, or had recovered from it provided the deeply sampled blood TCRbeta repertoires that made up the dataset. The repertoires were made available in a free public database intended to serve as a resource for research on the immune response to SARS-CoV-2. The samples were drawn from the first 160 participants of the ongoing ImmuneRACE study and from 1,254 subjects provided by 6 global collaborators. Nearly every sample came with metadata listing a de-identified subject ID, COVID-19 status, age in years and sex. Where HLA class I and class II types were available, the types were taken from metadata supplied by the sample provider, not from assay-based typing.

At one collaborating source in Seattle, patients were enrolled during active infection and were followed longitudinally through the course of disease. Each collaborating institution followed its own protocols to collect whole blood in K2EDTA tubes. For TCRbeta analysis, collaborators shipped samples in one of three forms: frozen whole blood, isolated PBMCs, or DNA extracted from either of those sample types. With respect to this clone: Its antigen is still unknown. Qualities for individual bases were not recorded, and no much larger clone is one base off.

The CDR3, from cysteine to phenylalanine, totals 15 residues. Only the CDR3 region is kept as DNA, spanning 45 bases read in frame from base 1. Here V drops 0 bases and J drops 4 bases, and the junction holds 4 bases not matched to any gene. CDR1 and CDR2, looked up from the germline V gene, are KGHSH and LQKENI. Broader findings and caveats from the paper: The quantity of clinical and demographic metadata differed by source and by participant and was supplied without curation.

TCRbeta CDR3 regions were amplified from genomic DNA by means of the immunoSEQ Assay, a bias-controlled multiplex PCR. As for the authors' bioinformatics: The number of nucleated cells in each sample was estimated by amplification of reference gene primers within the assay. Sequence reads were collapsed and filtered to measure the absolute abundance of every unique TCRbeta CDR3 rearrangement. For each sample, productive Simpson clonality was calculated as the square root of Simpson's diversity index over productive rearrangements. The source is immuneACCESS, and TCRdb retained only in-frame sequences with V and J called. Part of the clones is not carried over; for the studies checked, unresolved V genes explain less than half of this, and the remainder is unexplained. V, J and clone size reflect that table, while D and trimming were determined from the DNA. The table for this sample lists 200,000 to 300,000 clones; approximately 91% of them were counted only once. Approximately 0.8% of the sample belongs to the ten largest clones.

The sample was peripheral blood. The clonotype originates from a man younger than 40 with COVID-19, enrolled during active disease. The chain uses TRBV18 and TRBJ2-5, with 8 middle bases fitting TRBD1. The nucleotide sequence reads TGTGCCAGCTCACCACCGGGACAGGTACGAGAGACCCAGTACTTC. This translates into CASSPPGQVRETQYF.